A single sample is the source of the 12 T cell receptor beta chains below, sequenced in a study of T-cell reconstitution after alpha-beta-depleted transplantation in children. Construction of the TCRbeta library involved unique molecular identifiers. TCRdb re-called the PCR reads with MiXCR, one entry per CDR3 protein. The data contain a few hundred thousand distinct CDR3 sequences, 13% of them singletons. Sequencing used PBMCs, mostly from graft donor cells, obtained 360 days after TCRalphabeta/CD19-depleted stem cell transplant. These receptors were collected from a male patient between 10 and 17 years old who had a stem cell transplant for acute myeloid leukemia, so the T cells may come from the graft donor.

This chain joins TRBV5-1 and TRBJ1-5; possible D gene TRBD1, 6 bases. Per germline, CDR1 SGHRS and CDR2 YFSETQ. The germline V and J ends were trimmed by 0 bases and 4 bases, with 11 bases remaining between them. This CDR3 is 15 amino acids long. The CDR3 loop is CASSLETGPNQPQHF. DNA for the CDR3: TGCGCCAGCAGCTTGGAGACAGGCCCGAATCAGCCCCAGCATTTT.

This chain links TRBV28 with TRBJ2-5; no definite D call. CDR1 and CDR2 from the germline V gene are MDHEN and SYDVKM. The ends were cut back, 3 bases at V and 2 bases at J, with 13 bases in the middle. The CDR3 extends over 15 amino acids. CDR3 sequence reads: CASSFFRNHQETQYF. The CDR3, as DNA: TGTGCCAGCAGTTTTTTTAGGAACCATCAAGAGACCCAGTACTTC.

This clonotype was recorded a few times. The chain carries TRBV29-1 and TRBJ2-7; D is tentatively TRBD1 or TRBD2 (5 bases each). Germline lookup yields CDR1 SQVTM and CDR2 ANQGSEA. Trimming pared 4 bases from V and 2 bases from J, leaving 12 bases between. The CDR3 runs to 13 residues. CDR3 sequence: CSVVWDLAYEQYF. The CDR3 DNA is TGCAGCGTTGTGTGGGACCTCGCCTACGAGCAGTACTTC.

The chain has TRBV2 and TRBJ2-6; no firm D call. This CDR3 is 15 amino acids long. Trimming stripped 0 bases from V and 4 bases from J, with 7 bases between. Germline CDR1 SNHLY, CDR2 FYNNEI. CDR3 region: CASSEAGWGANVLTF. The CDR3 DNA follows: TGTGCCAGCAGTGAAGCGGGGTGGGGGGCCAACGTCCTGACTTTC.

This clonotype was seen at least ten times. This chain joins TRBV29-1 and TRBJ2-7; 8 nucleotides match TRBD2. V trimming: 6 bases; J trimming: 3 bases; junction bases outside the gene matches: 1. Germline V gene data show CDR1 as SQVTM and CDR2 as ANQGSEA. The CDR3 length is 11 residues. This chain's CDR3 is CSVSGSYEQYF. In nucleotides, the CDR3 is TGCAGCGTCAGCGGGAGCTACGAGCAGTACTTC.

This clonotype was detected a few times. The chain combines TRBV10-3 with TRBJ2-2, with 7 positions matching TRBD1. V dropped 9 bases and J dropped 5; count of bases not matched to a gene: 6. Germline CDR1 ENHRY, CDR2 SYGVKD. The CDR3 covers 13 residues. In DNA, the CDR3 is TGTGCCATGGGACAGCTGATTACCGGGGAGCTGTTTTTT. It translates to CAMGQLITGELFF.

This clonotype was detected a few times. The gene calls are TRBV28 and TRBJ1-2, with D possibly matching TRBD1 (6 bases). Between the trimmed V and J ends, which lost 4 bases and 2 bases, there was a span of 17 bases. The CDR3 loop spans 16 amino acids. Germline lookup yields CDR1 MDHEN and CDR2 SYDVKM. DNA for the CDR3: TGTGCCAGCAGTTCCCTAGGGGGACCAAGCAACTATGGCTACACCTTC. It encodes CASSSLGGPSNYGYTF.

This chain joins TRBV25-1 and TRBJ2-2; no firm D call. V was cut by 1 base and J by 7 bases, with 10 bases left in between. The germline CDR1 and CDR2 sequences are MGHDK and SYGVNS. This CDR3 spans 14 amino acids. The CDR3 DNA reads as TGTGCCAGCAGTGAATCCCCAGCCGGCGGGGAGCTGTTTTTT. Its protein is CASSESPAGGELFF.

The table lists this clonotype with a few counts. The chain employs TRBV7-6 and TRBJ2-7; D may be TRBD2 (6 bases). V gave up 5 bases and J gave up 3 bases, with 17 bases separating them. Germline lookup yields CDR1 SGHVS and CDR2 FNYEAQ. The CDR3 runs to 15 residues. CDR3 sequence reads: CASSGRDSKNYEQYF. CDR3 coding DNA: TGTGCCAGCAGCGGCCGGGACTCAAAGAACTACGAGCAGTACTTC.

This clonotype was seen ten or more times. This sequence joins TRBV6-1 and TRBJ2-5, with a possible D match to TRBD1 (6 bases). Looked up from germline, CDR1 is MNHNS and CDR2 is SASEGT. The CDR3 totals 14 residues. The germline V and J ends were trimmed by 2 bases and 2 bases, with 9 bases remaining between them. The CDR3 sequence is CASSEWQGQETQYF. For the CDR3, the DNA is TGTGCCAGCAGTGAATGGCAGGGGCAAGAGACCCAGTACTTC.

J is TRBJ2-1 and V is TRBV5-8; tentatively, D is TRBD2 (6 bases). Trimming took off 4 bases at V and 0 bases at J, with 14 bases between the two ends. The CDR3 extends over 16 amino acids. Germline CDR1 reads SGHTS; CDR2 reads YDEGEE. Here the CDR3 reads CASSPGTLSSYNEQFF. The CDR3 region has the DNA TGTGCCAGCAGCCCCGGGACTTTAAGCTCCTACAATGAGCAGTTCTTC.

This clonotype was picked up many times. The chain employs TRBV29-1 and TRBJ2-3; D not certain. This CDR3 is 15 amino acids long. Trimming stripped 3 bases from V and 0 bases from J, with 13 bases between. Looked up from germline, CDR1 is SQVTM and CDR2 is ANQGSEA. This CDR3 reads CSVDDEQASTDTQYF. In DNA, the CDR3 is TGCAGCGTTGACGACGAGCAAGCTAGCACAGATACGCAGTATTTT.